Listed below are T cell receptor beta chains from one sample, sequenced in a study of blood T cell repertoires in COVID-19. Assay: immunoSEQ multiplex PCR; the TCRdb copy retains only in-frame clones and omits some. The repertoire includes fewer than 350,000 clones, 70% to 90% of them detected once, and around 4.4% sits in the top ten. Sequencing was carried out using PBMCs or T cells enriched from blood (not recorded which). These receptors were obtained from a woman aged 40 to 50 with acute COVID-19. Both conserved end residues are part of each CDR3. Fields, in order: V gene, J gene, clone size, D gene, CDR3 DNA, CDR3 protein. The D gene is left open where the match is weak. Size values are once, few and many counts, or a class for expanded clones, and some rows have none.

v_gene: TRBV28; j_gene: TRBJ1-1; abundance: NA; d_gene: TRBD1; CDR3nt: TGTGCCAGCAGTTTATCCCCGGGGACAGGCACTGAAGCTTTCTTT; CDR3aa: CASSLSPGTGTEAFF
v_gene: TRBV6-6; j_gene: TRBJ1-6; abundance: NA; d_gene: TRBD1; CDR3nt: TGTGCCAGCAGTGGCCGGGGGGGACAGAATTCACCCCTCCACTTT; CDR3aa: CASSGRGGQNSPLHF
v_gene: TRBV11-2; j_gene: TRBJ2-1; abundance: NA; d_gene: TRBD2; CDR3nt: TGTGCCAGCAGCCCTCGGACTAGCGGGAGCTCCTACAATGAGCAGTTCTTC; CDR3aa: CASSPRTSGSSYNEQFF
v_gene: TRBV9; j_gene: TRBJ2-1; abundance: NA; d_gene: NA; CDR3nt: TGTGCCAGCAGCGTAGGCTTCGGAGGTGGCGGGTCCTACAATGAGCAGTTCTTC; CDR3aa: CASSVGFGGGGSYNEQFF
v_gene: TRBV7-2; j_gene: TRBJ2-5; abundance: NA; d_gene: NA; CDR3nt: TGTGCCAGCAGCAGCCTCTGGGCTTCCGTAGAGACCCAGTACTTC; CDR3aa: CASSSLWASVETQYF
v_gene: TRBV6-1; j_gene: TRBJ1-2; abundance: NA; d_gene: TRBD1; CDR3nt: TGTGCCAGCAGTGAGGGACAGGGGGGAGCCTATGGCTACACCTTC; CDR3aa: CASSEGQGGAYGYTF
v_gene: TRBV28; j_gene: TRBJ2-7; abundance: NA; d_gene: NA; CDR3nt: TGTGCCAGCAGCCTAAGACAGGGAGGCTACGAGCAGTACTTC; CDR3aa: CASSLRQGGYEQYF
v_gene: TRBV10-3; j_gene: TRBJ2-1; abundance: NA; d_gene: NA; CDR3nt: TGTGCCATCAGTGATTCCTTCTCCTACAATGAGCAGTTCTTC; CDR3aa: CAISDSFSYNEQFF
v_gene: TRBV28; j_gene: TRBJ1-5; abundance: NA; d_gene: NA; CDR3nt: TGTGCCAGCAGTTGGTCGGGACAAGGAGATCAGCCCCAGCATTTT; CDR3aa: CASSWSGQGDQPQHF
v_gene: TRBV6-5; j_gene: TRBJ1-5; abundance: NA; d_gene: NA; CDR3nt: TGTGCCAGCAGTTACGCAAGAGAGGGAAATCAGCCCCAGCATTTT; CDR3aa: CASSYAREGNQPQHF
v_gene: TRBV9; j_gene: TRBJ2-6; abundance: NA; d_gene: TRBD1; CDR3nt: TGTGCCAGCAGCGCTGGGACAGGGGCGGGTGGGGCCAACGTCCTGACTTTC; CDR3aa: CASSAGTGAGGANVLTF
v_gene: TRBV7-9; j_gene: TRBJ1-6; abundance: NA; d_gene: TRBD1; CDR3nt: TGTGCCAGCAGCTTAGTTACAGGGGTTTCACCCCTCCACTTT; CDR3aa: CASSLVTGVSPLHF
v_gene: TRBV5-4; j_gene: TRBJ2-2; abundance: NA; d_gene: NA; CDR3nt: TGTGCCAGCAGCTTGGAGGCGGGCGGGGAGCTGTTTTTT; CDR3aa: CASSLEAGGELFF
v_gene: TRBV28; j_gene: TRBJ1-5; abundance: NA; d_gene: NA; CDR3nt: TGTGCCAGCAGTTTTTCTGACAGGAACAATCAGCCCCAGCATTTT; CDR3aa: CASSFSDRNNQPQHF
v_gene: TRBV4-3; j_gene: TRBJ2-3; abundance: NA; d_gene: TRBD2; CDR3nt: TGCGCCAGCAGCCAAGATTTGCAGGGACTAAGCACAGATACGCAGTATTTT; CDR3aa: CASSQDLQGLSTDTQYF
v_gene: TRBV3-1/TRBV3-2; j_gene: TRBJ2-7; abundance: NA; d_gene: TRBD1; CDR3nt: TGTGCCAGCAGCCAAGCAAGGGGGCGAACCTACGAGCAGTACTTC; CDR3aa: CASSQARGRTYEQYF
v_gene: TRBV9; j_gene: TRBJ1-2; abundance: NA; d_gene: NA; CDR3nt: TGTGCCAGCAGCGTAGACAGAGCTAACTATGGCTACACCTTC; CDR3aa: CASSVDRANYGYTF
v_gene: TRBV7-3; j_gene: TRBJ1-1; abundance: NA; d_gene: TRBD1; CDR3nt: TGTGCCAGCAGTTTAGATGGACAGGTGAACACTGAAGCTTTCTTT; CDR3aa: CASSLDGQVNTEAFF
v_gene: TRBV7-2; j_gene: TRBJ1-2; abundance: NA; d_gene: NA; CDR3nt: TGTGCCAGCAGCTTAGAAGGGGTTGCTAACTATGGCTACACCTTC; CDR3aa: CASSLEGVANYGYTF
v_gene: TRBV28; j_gene: TRBJ1-5; abundance: once; d_gene: NA; CDR3nt: TGTGCCAGCAGCAACCCCTCGACAGGCAATCAGCCCCAGCATTTT; CDR3aa: CASSNPSTGNQPQHF
v_gene: TRBV4-3; j_gene: TRBJ2-1; abundance: NA; d_gene: NA; CDR3nt: TGCGCCAGCAGCCAAGAACCCCTAGCCTACAATGAGCAGTTCTTC; CDR3aa: CASSQEPLAYNEQFF
v_gene: TRBV7-2; j_gene: TRBJ1-4; abundance: few; d_gene: NA; CDR3nt: TGTGCCAGCAGCTTAGAGTCCTACGAAAAACTGTTTTTT; CDR3aa: CASSLESYEKLFF
v_gene: TRBV19; j_gene: TRBJ1-1; abundance: NA; d_gene: TRBD1; CDR3nt: TGTGCCAGTAGTCACCGGGACAGAGAAGCTTTCTTT; CDR3aa: CASSHRDREAFF
v_gene: TRBV6-2/TRBV6-3; j_gene: TRBJ1-1; abundance: NA; d_gene: NA; CDR3nt: TGTGCCAGCGGCCGGAGGAACACTGAAGCTTTCTTT; CDR3aa: CASGRRNTEAFF
v_gene: TRBV7-2; j_gene: TRBJ2-5; abundance: once; d_gene: TRBD1; CDR3nt: TGTGCCAGCAGCTGGGGACAGGGTTCCAGGGAGACCCAGTACTTC; CDR3aa: CASSWGQGSRETQYF
v_gene: TRBV5-6; j_gene: TRBJ1-6; abundance: NA; d_gene: NA; CDR3nt: TGTGCCAGCAGCTCCCTTGTACTCATGAATTCACCCCTCCACTTT; CDR3aa: CASSSLVLMNSPLHF
v_gene: TRBV18; j_gene: TRBJ1-6; abundance: NA; d_gene: NA; CDR3nt: TGTGCCAGCTCACCCCGGGAGGGCGCCTATAATTCACCCCTCCACTTT; CDR3aa: CASSPREGAYNSPLHF
v_gene: TRBV5-4; j_gene: TRBJ2-3; abundance: NA; d_gene: NA; CDR3nt: TGTGCCAGCAGCAGCATTGGAGATACGCAGTATTTT; CDR3aa: CASSSIGDTQYF
v_gene: TRBV21-1; j_gene: TRBJ2-7; abundance: NA; d_gene: NA; CDR3nt: TGTGCCTTAAAAAGACAGGGAACCTACGAGCAGTACTTC; CDR3aa: CALKRQGTYEQYF
v_gene: TRBV4-1; j_gene: TRBJ2-5; abundance: NA; d_gene: TRBD2; CDR3nt: TGCGCCAGCAGCCAGACTAGCGGGGGGCTACAACAAGAGACCCAGTACTTC; CDR3aa: CASSQTSGGLQQETQYF
v_gene: TRBV6-2/TRBV6-3; j_gene: TRBJ1-1; abundance: NA; d_gene: NA; CDR3nt: TGTGCCAGCAGTTACTCGACGTCTTTGGGAGTAAAAACGAATCGGGCTTTCTTT; CDR3aa: CASSYSTSLGVKTNRAFF
v_gene: TRBV27; j_gene: TRBJ1-2; abundance: NA; d_gene: NA; CDR3nt: TGTGCCCGCCAGGGGTTTACGGAAGCTAACTATGGCTACACCTTC; CDR3aa: CARQGFTEANYGYTF
v_gene: TRBV12-5; j_gene: TRBJ2-3; abundance: NA; d_gene: NA; CDR3nt: TGTGCTAGTGCCCCGGGACACTCCACAGATACGCAGTATTTT; CDR3aa: CASAPGHSTDTQYF
v_gene: TRBV4-2; j_gene: TRBJ1-2; abundance: NA; d_gene: TRBD1; CDR3nt: TGTGCCAGCAGCCAAAATCCGGGACAGGGTTATGGCTACACCTTC; CDR3aa: CASSQNPGQGYGYTF
v_gene: TRBV7-2; j_gene: TRBJ2-1; abundance: NA; d_gene: TRBD2; CDR3nt: TGTGCCAGCACCACAATAGCGGGAGGGGTAAATGAGCAGTTCTTC; CDR3aa: CASTTIAGGVNEQFF
v_gene: TRBV18; j_gene: TRBJ2-6; abundance: once; d_gene: NA; CDR3nt: TGTGCCAGCTCACCCCCCGGAAATCCCGGGGTCCTGACTTTC; CDR3aa: CASSPPGNPGVLTF
v_gene: TRBV7-9; j_gene: TRBJ2-3; abundance: NA; d_gene: NA; CDR3nt: TGTGCCAGCAGCCCACCGACAACTAGCACAGATACGCAGTATTTT; CDR3aa: CASSPPTTSTDTQYF
v_gene: TRBV27; j_gene: TRBJ2-5; abundance: once; d_gene: TRBD1; CDR3nt: TGTGCCAGCAGTGGGGGAGGGACAGGGGGCACAGAGACCCAGTACTTC; CDR3aa: CASSGGGTGGTETQYF